The sequence of this T cell receptor beta chain was determined in a study of post-analysis software for immune sequencing data. Libraries were made from TCR beta cDNA, and they carried unique molecular identifiers. One entry per CDR3 protein results from TCRdb running MiXCR on the PCR reads. The sample includes some 800,000 distinct CDR3 sequences, roughly 50% seen only once; the top ten take approximately 4.4%. Material: blood. The receptor comes from a girl aged 5-17 years with multiple sclerosis.

Written as DNA, the CDR3 is TGCAGTGCTGGGAAAGGGGAGACCCAGTACTTC. This encodes CSAGKGETQYF. The J gene is TRBJ2-7, the V gene TRBV20-1; D is undetermined. TRBJ2-5 matches the DNA end more closely, so the J call is doubtful. Germline V CDR1 and CDR2: DFQATT, SNEGSKA (reference sequence). The CDR3 length is 11 residues.